A single sample is the source of the 30 T cell receptor beta chains below, sequenced in a study of blood T cells in healthy people across ages. Combining a sample-barcoded 5' primer with a J-beta primer mix, a second PCR ran for roughly 7 to 12 cycles. In TCRdb, the 5' RACE reads were re-called with MiXCR into one record per CDR3 protein. This sample has around 1,900,000 distinct CDR3 sequences, with about 39% found just once. Source material: blood. The source of these receptors is a human donor in good health.

The count of this clonotype is one. The junction and the germline gene differ at one end; a read error may be behind it. V and J are TRBV7-2 and TRBJ2-2, with D uncertain. Germline V gives CDR1 SGHTA, CDR2 FQGNSA. The CDR3 consists of 15 residues. The CDR3 nucleotides are TGTGCCGGCAGCCTTCGGACGGGGAACACCGGGGAGCTGTTTTTT. Protein sequence: CAGSLRTGNTGELFF.

This clonotype has a count of ten or more. CDR3 loop: CASSGAEETQYF. The CDR3 coding sequence is TGCGCCAGCAGTGGGGCTGAAGAGACCCAGTACTTC. The chain recombines TRBV4-3 with TRBJ2-5, with a weak D call TRBD1 (5 bases). Germline CDR1 LGHNA, CDR2 YSLEER. The CDR3 spans 12 residues. Trimming removed 6 bases from V and 3 bases from J, with 8 bases in between.

This clonotype appeared a single time. This rearrangement joins TRBV24-1 to TRBJ2-1, with D maybe TRBD2 (6 bases). CDR1 is KGHDR, CDR2 SFDVKD, per germline. The CDR3 has 16 amino acids. The germline V and J ends were trimmed by 4 bases and 3 bases, with 15 bases remaining between them. The CDR3, as DNA: TGTGCCACCAGTGAACGAGGCCCGGAGGGCTACAATGAGCAGTTCTTC. Its protein product is CATSERGPEGYNEQFF.

Notes on this clonotype: One end of the junction fails to match germline, which may point to a read error. This rearrangement joins TRBV6-5 to TRBJ1-2; TRBD1 matches 7 bases. The germline gives CDR1 MNHEY, CDR2 SVGAGI. This CDR3 has 15 amino acids. DNA for the CDR3: TGCGCCAGCGCGGTCAGACAGGGTTGGGATTATGGCTACACCTTC. Translation: CASAVRQGWDYGYTF.

The chain couples TRBV20-1 to TRBJ2-1; D not certain. CDR3 length: 13 residues. Trimming left V 6 bases short and J 0 bases short, with 9 bases between. Germline loops: CDR1 DFQATT, CDR2 SNEGSKA (reference sequence). The CDR3 protein is CSALVGSYNEQFF. The DNA of the CDR3 is TGCAGTGCGCTCGTGGGCTCCTACAATGAGCAGTTCTTC.

The V call is TRBV4-3, the J call TRBJ1-4; no firm D call. Trimming cost V 3 bases and J 4 bases, with 9 bases left between them. CDR1 is LGHNA, CDR2 YSLEER, per germline. This CDR3 spans 14 amino acids. The CDR3: CASSQTGFNEKLFF. CDR3 in DNA: TGCGCCAGCAGCCAGACGGGGTTTAATGAAAAACTGTTTTTT.

This clonotype has just a few counts. The CDR3 here is CASSSVGSTDTQYF. CDR3 coding DNA: TGTGCCAGCAGTTCAGTAGGGAGCACAGATACGCAGTATTTT. V gene TRBV28 combines with J gene TRBJ2-3; D gene ambiguous. Trimming took 4 bases from V and 0 from J, leaving 8 bases between them. CDR3 length equals 14 residues. The V gene's germline CDR1 is MDHEN and CDR2 SYDVKM. The variable domain in full, with the rest retrieved from reference TRBV28 and TRBJ2-3, is DVKVTQSSRYLVKRTGEKVFLECVQDMDHENMFWYRQDPGLGLRLIYFSYDVKMKEKGDIPEGYSVSREKKERFSLILESASTNQTSMYLCASSSVGSTDTQYFGPGTRLTVL.

The rearrangement uses TRBV27 and TRBJ2-5; 9 nucleotides agree with TRBD1. Germline-derived CDR1 and CDR2 are MNHEY and SMNVEV (reference sequence). The junction had 10 bases not matched to a gene; V was cut back by 6 bases and J by 2 bases. The CDR3 consists of 16 residues. The CDR3 here is CASSRGGQGFQETQYF. In DNA, the CDR3 is TGTGCCAGCAGCCGAGGGGGACAGGGTTTTCAAGAGACCCAGTACTTC.

This clonotype was counted a single time. The V and J genes are TRBV20-1 and TRBJ2-2; D remains unclear. V dropped 5 bases and J dropped 4 bases, with 8 bases sitting between them. This CDR3 region has 12 residues. Germline-derived CDR1 and CDR2 are DFQATT and SNEGSKA (reference sequence). CDR3 amino acids: CSASNLTGELFF. In DNA, the CDR3 is TGCAGTGCTTCTAATCTCACCGGGGAGCTGTTTTTT.

This clonotype was seen a few times. The chain has TRBV9 and TRBJ2-1, with 8 bases that match TRBD2. V was pared by 0 bases and J by 9 bases, with 5 bases of the junction left unmatched. The CDR3 is 14 residues long. Germline values: CDR1 SGDLS, CDR2 YYNGEE. This CDR3 is CASSVGTSHLEQFF. CDR3 nucleotides: TGTGCCAGCAGCGTAGGGACTAGCCATCTTGAGCAGTTCTTC.

The rearrangement links TRBV7-2 to TRBJ1-1; D is unresolved. Trimming cost V 2 bases and J 3 bases, with 16 bases left between them. The germline V gene has CDR1 SGHTA and CDR2 FQGNSA. There are 16 residues in the CDR3. The CDR3 loop is CASSLMVAPKDTEAFF. As DNA, the CDR3 is TGTGCCAGCAGCTTAATGGTTGCGCCCAAGGACACTGAAGCTTTCTTT.

Only a few counts were recorded for this clonotype. V and J are TRBV4-1 and TRBJ2-3; 9 bases agree with TRBD2. The CDR3 spans 16 residues. V dropped 2 bases and J dropped 2; count of bases not matched to a gene: 5. Germline-derived CDR1 and CDR2 are MGHRA and YSYEKL. Here the CDR3 DNA reads TGCGCCAGCAGCCAATCGACTAGCGGCCACACAGATACGCAGTATTTT. The encoded protein is CASSQSTSGHTDTQYF.

This clonotype occurred a few times. This chain links TRBV27 with TRBJ2-4, with D unresolved. V lost 3 bases, J lost 2 bases, and 8 bases lay in between. Per the germline V gene, CDR1 is MNHEY and CDR2 is SMNVEV (reference sequence). The CDR3 spans 14 residues. CDR3 nucleotides: TGTGCCAGCAGTTTCGGCAGAACCAAAAACATTCAGTACTTC. It specifies CASSFGRTKNIQYF.

This clonotype showed up many times. The chain employs TRBV20-1 and TRBJ2-4; TRBD2 matches at 11 bases. The V gene's germline CDR1 is DFQATT and CDR2 SNEGSKA (reference sequence). V dropped 0 bases and J dropped 0; count of bases not matched to a gene: 13. The CDR3 is 20 residues long. In nucleotides, the CDR3 is TGCAGTGCTAGAGACCGTCCCGGGACTAGCGGATCACTAGCCAAAAACATTCAGTACTTC. Amino acids: CSARDRPGTSGSLAKNIQYF.

This clonotype has only a few counts. The J gene is TRBJ2-5, the V gene TRBV5-1; D ambiguous. The CDR3 spans 15 residues. Per the germline V gene, CDR1 is SGHRS and CDR2 is YFSETQ. The germline V and J ends were trimmed by 1 base and 1 base, with 11 bases remaining between them. CDR3 DNA sequence: TGCGCCAGCAGCTTGAGTCGTAGAAGCCAAGAGACCCAGTACTTC. This encodes CASSLSRRSQETQYF.

J is TRBJ1-5 and V is TRBV6-5; TRBD1 might be the D (5 bases). Germline values: CDR1 MNHEY, CDR2 SVGAGI. Trimming removed 6 bases from V and 3 bases from J, with 15 bases in between. This CDR3 comprises 15 residues. CDR3 DNA: TGTGCCAGCAGGCCGTCGGGACGGCACAATCAGCCCCAGCATTTT. Encoded protein: CASRPSGRHNQPQHF.

This clonotype has a count of ten or more. The CDR3 DNA sequence: TGTGCCAGCAGCTTCCTAGCGGGGGAGTACAATGAGCAGTTCTTC. The encoded protein is CASSFLAGEYNEQFF. The J gene is TRBJ2-1, the V gene TRBV7-6; TRBD2 matches 10 bases. J gave up 4 bases and V 3 bases, and 3 bases lay outside the gene matches. This CDR3 has 15 residues. CDR1 and CDR2 (germline): SGHVS, FNYEAQ.

The chain links TRBV4-3 to TRBJ1-5; 7 bases agree with TRBD1. The length of the CDR3 is 16 residues. Germline V lookup: CDR1 LGHNA, CDR2 YSLEER. With 4 bases clipped from V and 0 bases from J, the junction kept 6 bases outside the gene matches. CDR3 sequence (DNA): TGCGCCAGCAGCCCGGACAGGATTTTTAGCAATCAGCCCCAGCATTTT. As protein: CASSPDRIFSNQPQHF.

Comments on this clonotype: Sequence at one end of the junction differs from germline and may be a read error. J is TRBJ2-3 and V is TRBV7-3, with 11 bases that match TRBD2. Germline V CDR1 and CDR2: SGHTA, FQGTGA. The CDR3 sequence is 16 residues long. As DNA, the CDR3 is TGTACCAGCAGCAAAAGCCAACTAGCGGGGGTAGATACGCAGTATTTT. Protein sequence: CTSSKSQLAGVDTQYF.

This clonotype was detected a few times. The CDR3 reads CASIRGGGRSGANVLTF. In DNA, the CDR3 is TGTGCCAGCATCCGAGGGGGAGGAAGGTCTGGGGCCAACGTCCTGACTTTC. The chain is built from TRBV12-3 or TRBV12-4 and TRBJ2-6; either TRBD1 or TRBD2 may fit D (6 bases each). The CDR3 is 17 amino acids. V shed 7 bases and J shed 1 base, with 17 bases lying between them.

This clonotype appeared a few times. DNA for the CDR3: TGTGCCAGCAGCTTATTGTATACAGGGAGAGGCTACACCTTC. Translated, it gives CASSLLYTGRGYTF. This chain connects TRBV7-2 to TRBJ1-2; TRBD1 is a possible D gene (6 bases). Germline values: CDR1 SGHTA, CDR2 FQGNSA. The CDR3 spans 14 residues. With 2 bases removed from V and 8 bases from J, the gap between germline ends came to 15 bases.

The chain couples TRBV6-2 or TRBV6-3 to TRBJ2-1; D might be TRBD1 or TRBD2, each matching 7 bases. Germline CDR1 reads MNHEY; CDR2 reads SVGEGT. This CDR3 is 15 amino acids long. Trimming shortened V by 7 bases and J by 12 bases, and 25 bases separated the two germline ends. The CDR3 region is CASIRRETGPQRQFF. The CDR3 bases are TGTGCCAGCATCAGGCGGGAGACAGGGCCTCAGCGGCAGTTCTTC.

V is TRBV27 and J is TRBJ2-7; 7 bases align to TRBD1. After removal of 4 bases from V and 10 bases from J, the junction contained 16 bases not matched to a gene. CDR3 length: 15 amino acids. Germline values: CDR1 MNHEY, CDR2 SMNVEV (reference sequence). CDR3 coding DNA: TGTGCCAGCAGTTCATCAGGGGGATTTAAGGGGTCCCAGTACTTC. Its protein is CASSSSGGFKGSQYF.

The rearrangement links TRBV20-1 to TRBJ2-7; D might be TRBD1 or TRBD2, each matching 5 bases. The CDR3 consists of 13 residues. V lost 6 bases to trimming and J lost 3 bases, with 15 bases between them. In germline, CDR1 is DFQATT, CDR2 SNEGSKA (reference sequence). CDR3 DNA sequence: TGCAGTGCGGGGAGAGGGGCCCGCTACGAGCAGTACTTC. Protein: CSAGRGARYEQYF.

This clonotype was seen a few times. The chain couples TRBV4-3 to TRBJ2-5; no clear D gene. Germline loops: CDR1 LGHNA, CDR2 YSLEER. Trimming shortened V by 1 base and J by 2 bases, and 11 bases separated the two germline ends. The CDR3 has 15 amino acids. The CDR3 sequence: CASSQGFTHQETQYF. As DNA, the CDR3 is TGCGCCAGCAGCCAAGGCTTTACCCATCAAGAGACCCAGTACTTC.

There are a few counts of this clonotype. The rearrangement links TRBV4-1 to TRBJ2-1; D is possibly TRBD2 (7 bases). Germline CDR1 MGHRA, CDR2 YSYEKL. This CDR3 is 17 amino acids long. Trimming removed 0 bases from V and 6 bases from J, with 18 bases in between. The CDR3: CASSQEEEGGVFNEQFF. The CDR3 DNA reads as TGCGCCAGCAGCCAAGAAGAGGAGGGGGGGGTGTTCAATGAGCAGTTCTTC.

Turning to this clonotype: A junction boundary mismatches the germline segment, possibly from a read error. The chain links TRBV4-1 to TRBJ2-5; D is ambiguous. Germline assignment: CDR1 MGHRA and CDR2 YSYEKL. The length of the CDR3 is 17 residues. CDR3 nucleotides: TGCGCCAGCAGTCAAGAAGTCGGCCCATCGTACCAAGAGACCCAGTACTTC. Encoded protein: CASSQEVGPSYQETQYF.

This clonotype was counted many times. In DNA form, the CDR3 reads TGTGCCAGCAGCTTAGCCGGGGGGGGTAAAGATACGCAGTATTTT. It yields the protein CASSLAGGGKDTQYF. The chain combines TRBV7-2 with TRBJ2-3, with 8 bases aligning to TRBD2. The length of the CDR3 is 15 residues. Germline lookup yields CDR1 SGHTA and CDR2 FQGNSA. J lost 5 bases, V lost 0 bases, and 4 bases had no gene match.

The chain joins TRBV5-1 to TRBJ2-4; D might be TRBD1 (6 bases). V gave up 2 bases and J gave up 6 bases, with 15 bases separating them. CDR1 is SGHRS, CDR2 YFSETQ, per germline. The CDR3 consists of 15 residues. The CDR3 DNA reads as TGCGCCAGCAGCTTAAAGGGGGAACAGGGAAACATTCAGTACTTC. Its translation: CASSLKGEQGNIQYF.

This clonotype was picked up a small number of times. V is TRBV4-3 and J is TRBJ2-7, with a tentative D call TRBD1 (6 bases). Germline CDR1 reads LGHNA; CDR2 reads YSLEER. V gave up 3 bases and J gave up 9 bases, with 21 bases separating them. The CDR3 has 15 amino acids. The CDR3 sequence is CASSHRGHRVTAQYF. In DNA, the CDR3 is TGCGCCAGCAGCCACCGCGGACACAGGGTAACCGCGCAGTACTTC.